This T cell receptor (beta chain) was identified during a study of CD8+CD57+ T cells in acquired aplastic anemia. V dropped 4 bases and J dropped 6 bases, with 14 bases sitting between them. The germline V gene has CDR1 SGHRS and CDR2 YFSETQ. This CDR3 has 15 residues. The patients chosen for sequencing had shown expansion of CD8+CD57+ cells (detected by flow cytometry). The enrolled patients all had severe acquired aplastic anemia. Study-level findings and limits: Fewer than 30 CD8+ CDR3 sequences were shared between patients and controls. Between the patient and control groups, CD8+ Simpson's diversity did not differ significantly.

TCR beta VDJ and CDR3 profiling used genomic DNA as template. TCRdb reprocessed the reads with MiXCR, giving one entry per CDR3 protein. The data hold 130,000 or so distinct CDR3 sequences, with about 40% observed a single time. At least ten counts were recorded for this clonotype. Antigen: not known. V usage is TRBV5-1 and J usage is TRBJ1-6; D is uncertain. The sequencing sample was made of sorted CD4+, CD8+, or CD8+CD57+ T cells (not recorded which) from PBMCs. This sequence was found in a human donor with aplastic anemia. The CDR3 coding sequence is TGCGCCAGCAGCCTCGACTGGGCTGGTAATTCACCCCTCCACTTT. Translating gives CASSLDWAGNSPLHF. Full variable domain (outside the CDR3, taken from reference TRBV5-1 and TRBJ1-6): KAGVTQTPRYLIKTRGQQVTLSCSPISGHRSVSWYQQTPGQGLQFLFEYFSETQRNKGNFPGRFSGRQFSNSRSEMNVSTLELGDSALYLCASSLDWAGNSPLHFGNGTRLTVT.